The clone carrying this T cell receptor beta chain was seen a handful of times. This entry comes from a study of T cells in Graves' hyperthyroidism and ophthalmopathy. The CDR3 contains 12 residues. V was shortened by 9 bases and J by 2 bases, with 11 bases between the two germline ends. Germline V gives CDR1 SGHDT, CDR2 YYEEEE. Patients counted as stable if ophthalmopathy did not develop within 18 months. The hyperthyroidism patients had all been newly diagnosed, and their disease duration was under 2 months. Their ages ranged from 18 to 65 years. The PBMCs studied were ones that came from approximately 9.9 ml fresh peripheral blood. It was RNA transcripts that yielded the amplified TCR beta CDR3 regions. The HTBI primer set served for first-round RT-PCR of the TCR CDR3. TCRdb analysed the multiplex PCR reads with MiXCR anew, one entry per CDR3 protein. The table shows approximately 640,000 distinct CDR3 sequences, with around 15% occurring only once.

This receptor was taken from a woman in her twenties or thirties with Graves' hyperthyroidism. This chain uses TRBV5-6 with TRBJ1-1; D is uncertain. Sequencing was performed on blood. CDR3 sequence reads: CATSGLNTEAFF. The CDR3 DNA reads as TGTGCCACCTCCGGACTTAACACTGAAGCTTTCTTT.